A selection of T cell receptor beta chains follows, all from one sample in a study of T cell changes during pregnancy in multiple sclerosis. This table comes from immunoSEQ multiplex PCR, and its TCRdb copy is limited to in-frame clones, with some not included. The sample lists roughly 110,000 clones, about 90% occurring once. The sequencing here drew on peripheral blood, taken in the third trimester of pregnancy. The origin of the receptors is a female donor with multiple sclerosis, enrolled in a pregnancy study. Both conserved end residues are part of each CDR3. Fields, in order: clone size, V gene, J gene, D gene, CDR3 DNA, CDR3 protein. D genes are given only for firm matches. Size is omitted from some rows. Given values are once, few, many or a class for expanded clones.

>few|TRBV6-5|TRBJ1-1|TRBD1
TGTGCCAGCAGTTACTACGGACAGGGGTCGGCGGAAGCTTTCTTT
CASSYYGQGSAEAFF
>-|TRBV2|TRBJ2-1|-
TGTGCCAGCAGTGAAGAGGACGGGGGCTCCTACAATGAGCAGTTCTTC
CASSEEDGGSYNEQFF
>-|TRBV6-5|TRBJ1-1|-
TGTGCCAGCAGTTACAACACCCTGAACACTGAAGCTTTCTTT
CASSYNTLNTEAFF
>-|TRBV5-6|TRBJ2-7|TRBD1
TGTGCCAGCAGCTTCACAGGGGTGCGCTCCTACGAGCAGTACTTC
CASSFTGVRSYEQYF
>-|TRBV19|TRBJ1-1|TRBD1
TGTGCCAGTACCACACAGGGGCTTCCGATCCTCACTGAAGCTTTCTTT
CASTTQGLPILTEAFF
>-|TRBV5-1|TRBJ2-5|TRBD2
TGCGCCAGCACCTTCGGGGGGGAAGGAGAGACCCAGTACTTC
CASTFGGEGETQYF
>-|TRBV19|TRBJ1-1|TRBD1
TGTGCCAGTAAACGGGACAGAGGGGGCACTGAAGCTTTCTTT
CASKRDRGGTEAFF
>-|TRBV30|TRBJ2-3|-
TGTGCCTGGAGTGGGGGGGAAACCACAGATACGCAGTATTTT
CAWSGGETTDTQYF
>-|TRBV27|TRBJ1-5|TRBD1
TGTGCCAGCAGCTCCAACATCCGGACAGGGCATAATCAGCCCCAGCATTTT
CASSSNIRTGHNQPQHF
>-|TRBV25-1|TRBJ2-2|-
TGTGCCAGCAGTGAATATCGGGCGGGGACGAACACCGGGGAGCTGTTTTTT
CASSEYRAGTNTGELFF
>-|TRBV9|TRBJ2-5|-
TGTGCCAGCAGCTCCCGCGTGGAGGGTAGCCCCAAGACCCAGTACTTC
CASSSRVEGSPKTQYF
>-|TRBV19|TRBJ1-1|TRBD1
TGTGCCAGTAGAACAGGGGGCAGCGCTGAAGCTTTCTTT
CASRTGGSAEAFF
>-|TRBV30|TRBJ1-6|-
TGTGCCTGGAGTGAAAGGGGGGGATCACCCCTCCACTTT
CAWSERGGSPLHF
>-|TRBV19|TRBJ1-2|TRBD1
TGTGCCAGTAGTACTTGGGGTCGGGACAGCAACTATGGCTACACCTTC
CASSTWGRDSNYGYTF
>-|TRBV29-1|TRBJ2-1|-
TGCAGCGTTGAAGATAAATTAGGGACTTTTCGGGGTGGGAATGAGCAGTTCTTC
CSVEDKLGTFRGGNEQFF
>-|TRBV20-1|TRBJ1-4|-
TGCAGTGCGGCGACCGGGGAAAAACTGTTTTTT
CSAATGEKLFF
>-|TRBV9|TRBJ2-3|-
TGTGCCAGCAGCGTAGGCGGAGAAAGCACAGATACGCAGTATTTT
CASSVGGESTDTQYF
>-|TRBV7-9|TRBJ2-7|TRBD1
TGTGCCAGCAGCTCGACAGGGGGGACTTTCTACGAGCAGTACTTC
CASSSTGGTFYEQYF
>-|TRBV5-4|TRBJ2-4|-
TGTGCCAGCAGCCTCTCCCCAGGGGGGATGGACATTCAGTACTTC
CASSLSPGGMDIQYF
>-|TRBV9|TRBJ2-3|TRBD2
TGTGCCAGCAGCGTCGGGGCACTAGCGGGGATCACAGATACGCAGTATTTT
CASSVGALAGITDTQYF
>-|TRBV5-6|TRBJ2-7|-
TGTGCCAGCAGCTTGACTCTTAGTTCCTACGAGCAGTACTTC
CASSLTLSSYEQYF
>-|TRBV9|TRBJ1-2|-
TGTGCCAGCAGCTCCCGGGGAGCGGTTTATGGCTACACCTTC
CASSSRGAVYGYTF
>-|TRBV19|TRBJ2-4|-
TGTGCCAGTAGTATCCCGGGACACTTTGTAGCCAAAAACATTCAGTACTTC
CASSIPGHFVAKNIQYF
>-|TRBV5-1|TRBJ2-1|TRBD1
TGCGCCAGCAGCTTGGAGGGGGCGTCCTACAATGAGCAGTTCTTC
CASSLEGASYNEQFF
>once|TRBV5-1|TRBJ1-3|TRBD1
TGCGCCAGCAGCCGCCTGGACAGGGCGTCTGGAAACACCATATATTTT
CASSRLDRASGNTIYF
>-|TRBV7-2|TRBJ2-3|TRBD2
TGTGCCAGCAGAGGACTAGGTCGGAATACGCAGTATTTT
CASRGLGRNTQYF
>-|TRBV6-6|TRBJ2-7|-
TGTGCCAGCGTAGTACGAATTGGTTACGAGCAGTACTTC
CASVVRIGYEQYF
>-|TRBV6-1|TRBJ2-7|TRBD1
TGTGCCAGCACCAAGTCCGGGACAGACTCCTACGAGCAGTACTTC
CASTKSGTDSYEQYF
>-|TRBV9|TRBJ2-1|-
TGTGCCAGCAGCGTAGCCCCGGGCTCCTACAATGAGCAGTTCTTC
CASSVAPGSYNEQFF
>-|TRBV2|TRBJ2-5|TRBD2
TGTGCCAGCGAGGACGTAGGCGGGAGGCCCAAGGAGACCCAGTACTTC
CASEDVGGRPKETQYF
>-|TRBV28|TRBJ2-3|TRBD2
TGTGCCAGCAGCTTAGCGGGAGGAGTAGGGGGTACGCAGTATTTT
CASSLAGGVGGTQYF
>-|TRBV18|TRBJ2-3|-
TGTGCCAGCTCACCGGGCAGATACACAGATACGCAGTATTTT
CASSPGRYTDTQYF
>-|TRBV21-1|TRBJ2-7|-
TGTGCCAGCAGCCCGGGACAGGTTTTAGTGGCCTACGAGCAGTACTTC
CASSPGQVLVAYEQYF
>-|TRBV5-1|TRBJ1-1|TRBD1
TGCGCCAGCAGCTTACAGGGGGCATCTAACACTGAAGCTTTCTTT
CASSLQGASNTEAFF
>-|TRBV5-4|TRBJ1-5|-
TGTGCCAGCAGCGAGGGCCAAGATCAGCCCCAGCATTTT
CASSEGQDQPQHF
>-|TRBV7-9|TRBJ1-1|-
TGTGCCAGCAGCTTAGGCCAGAGAGGAGCTTTCTTT
CASSLGQRGAFF
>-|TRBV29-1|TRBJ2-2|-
TGCAGCGACAGGGCGTACACCGGGGAGCTGTTTTTT
CSDRAYTGELFF
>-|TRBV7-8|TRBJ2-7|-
TGTGCCAGCAGCTTAGCTTCCTGGACTCAGTCCTACGAGCAGTACTTC
CASSLASWTQSYEQYF
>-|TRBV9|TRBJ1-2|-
TGTGCCAGCAGCCGTAACTATGGCTACACCTTC
CASSRNYGYTF
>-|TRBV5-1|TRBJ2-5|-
TGCGCCAGCAGCCAAGAAGGGGGAGGGGGTCCCCTTGGTCCTGACCAGACCCAGTACTTC
CASSQEGGGGPLGPDQTQYF
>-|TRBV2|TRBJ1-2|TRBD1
TGTGCCAGCAGGGCAGGGGGCTACGGCTACACCTTC
CASRAGGYGYTF
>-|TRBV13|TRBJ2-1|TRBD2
TGTGCCAGCAGCTTACTTTCGCGGACTAGCGGGAGAAACTACTACAATGAGCAGTTCTTC
CASSLLSRTSGRNYYNEQFF
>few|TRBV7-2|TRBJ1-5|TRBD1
TGTGCCAGCAGCTCGGACAGGAATCAGCCCCAGCATTTT
CASSSDRNQPQHF
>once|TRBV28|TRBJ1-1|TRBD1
TGTGCCAGCATTGCCTTAGGGGAGGGGACAGGGGGGATCGGGAACACTGAAGCTTTCTTT
CASIALGEGTGGIGNTEAFF
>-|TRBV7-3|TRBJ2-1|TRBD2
TGTGCCAGCAGCCGGGGGGGGGCTGAGGAGCAGTTCTTC
CASSRGGAEEQFF
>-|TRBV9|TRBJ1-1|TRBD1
TGTGCCAGCGACTACTCGACAGGGGGCGGGTCTGAAGCTTTCTTT
CASDYSTGGGSEAFF
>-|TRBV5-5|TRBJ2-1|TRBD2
TGTGCCAGCAGCTTGGGGCTAGCGGGAGATAATGAGCAGTTCTTC
CASSLGLAGDNEQFF
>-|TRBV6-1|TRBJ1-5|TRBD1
TGTGCCAGCAGTACACAGGGGGCGGGACAGCCCCAGCATTTT
CASSTQGAGQPQHF
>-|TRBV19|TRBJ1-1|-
TGTGCCAGTAGTATAGAGGAGGGGAAAAAAAGAACTGAAGCTTTCTTT
CASSIEEGKKRTEAFF
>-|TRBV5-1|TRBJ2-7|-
TGCGCCAGCAGCTTGGGGTCAACGGGGTTTGCGGGCGAGCAGTACTTC
CASSLGSTGFAGEQYF
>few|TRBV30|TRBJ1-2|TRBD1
TGTGCCTGGAGCTCCGGGACAGGTGGCTACACCTTC
CAWSSGTGGYTF
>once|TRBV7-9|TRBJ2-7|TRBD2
TGTGCCAGCAGCCCGGGGGGAGCCCCCTCCTACGAGCAGTACTTC
CASSPGGAPSYEQYF
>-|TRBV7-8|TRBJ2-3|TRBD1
TGTGCCAGCAGCTTAGATCCCACAGGGGGCATGACAGATACGCAGTATTTT
CASSLDPTGGMTDTQYF
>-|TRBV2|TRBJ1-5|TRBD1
TGTGCCAGCAGTGAACTGGTATCCGGGACAGGGGGGAGGAAGCCCCAGCATTTT
CASSELVSGTGGRKPQHF
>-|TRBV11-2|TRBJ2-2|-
TGTGCCACCTCAGGACCGAGCGGAACGAACACCGGGGAGCTGTTTTTT
CATSGPSGTNTGELFF
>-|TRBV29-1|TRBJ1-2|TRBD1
TGCAGCGTTGCCGGGACAGGGGGCTCTGGCTACACCTTC
CSVAGTGGSGYTF
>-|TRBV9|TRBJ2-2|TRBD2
TGTGCCAGCAGCGGCTCCGGGGGGGCTAACACCGGGGAGCTGTTTTTT
CASSGSGGANTGELFF
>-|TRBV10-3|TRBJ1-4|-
TGTGCCATCAGTGAAGAACAGGGAAATGAAAAACTGTTTTTT
CAISEEQGNEKLFF